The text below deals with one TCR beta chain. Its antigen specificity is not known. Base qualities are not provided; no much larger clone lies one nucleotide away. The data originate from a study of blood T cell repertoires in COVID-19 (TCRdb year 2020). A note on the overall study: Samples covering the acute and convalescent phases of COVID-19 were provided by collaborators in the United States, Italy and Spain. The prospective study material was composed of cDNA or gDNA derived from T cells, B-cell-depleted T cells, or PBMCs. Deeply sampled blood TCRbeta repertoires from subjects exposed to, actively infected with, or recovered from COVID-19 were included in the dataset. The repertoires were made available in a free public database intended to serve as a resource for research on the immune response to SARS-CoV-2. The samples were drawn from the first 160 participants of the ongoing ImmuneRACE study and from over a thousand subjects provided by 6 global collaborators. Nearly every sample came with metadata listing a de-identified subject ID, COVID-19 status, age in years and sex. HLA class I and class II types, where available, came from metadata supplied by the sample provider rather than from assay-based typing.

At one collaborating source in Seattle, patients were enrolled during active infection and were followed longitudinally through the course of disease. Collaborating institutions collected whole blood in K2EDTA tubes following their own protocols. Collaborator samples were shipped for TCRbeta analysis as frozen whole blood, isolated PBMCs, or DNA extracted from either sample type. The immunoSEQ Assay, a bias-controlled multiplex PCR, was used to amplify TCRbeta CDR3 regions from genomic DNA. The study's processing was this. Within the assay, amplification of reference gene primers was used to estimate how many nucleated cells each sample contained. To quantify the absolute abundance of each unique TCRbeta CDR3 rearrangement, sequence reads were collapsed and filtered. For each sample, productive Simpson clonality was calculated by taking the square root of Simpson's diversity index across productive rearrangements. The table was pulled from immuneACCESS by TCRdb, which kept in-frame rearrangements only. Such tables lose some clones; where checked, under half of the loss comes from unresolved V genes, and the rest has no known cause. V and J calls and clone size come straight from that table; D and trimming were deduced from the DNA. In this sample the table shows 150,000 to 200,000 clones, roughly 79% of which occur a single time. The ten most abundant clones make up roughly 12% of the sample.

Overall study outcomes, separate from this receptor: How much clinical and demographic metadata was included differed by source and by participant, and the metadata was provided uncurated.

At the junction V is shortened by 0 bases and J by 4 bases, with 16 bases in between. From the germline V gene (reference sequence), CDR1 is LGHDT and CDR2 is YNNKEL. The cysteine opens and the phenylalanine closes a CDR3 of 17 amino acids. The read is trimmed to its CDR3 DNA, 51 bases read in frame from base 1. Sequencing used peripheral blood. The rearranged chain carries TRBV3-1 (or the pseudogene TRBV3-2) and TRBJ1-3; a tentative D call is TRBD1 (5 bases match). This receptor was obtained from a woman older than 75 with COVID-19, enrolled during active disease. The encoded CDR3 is CASSQDLSGRVGNTIYF. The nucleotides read TGTGCCAGCAGCCAAGATCTTAGTGGCAGGGTCGGAAACACCATATATTTT.